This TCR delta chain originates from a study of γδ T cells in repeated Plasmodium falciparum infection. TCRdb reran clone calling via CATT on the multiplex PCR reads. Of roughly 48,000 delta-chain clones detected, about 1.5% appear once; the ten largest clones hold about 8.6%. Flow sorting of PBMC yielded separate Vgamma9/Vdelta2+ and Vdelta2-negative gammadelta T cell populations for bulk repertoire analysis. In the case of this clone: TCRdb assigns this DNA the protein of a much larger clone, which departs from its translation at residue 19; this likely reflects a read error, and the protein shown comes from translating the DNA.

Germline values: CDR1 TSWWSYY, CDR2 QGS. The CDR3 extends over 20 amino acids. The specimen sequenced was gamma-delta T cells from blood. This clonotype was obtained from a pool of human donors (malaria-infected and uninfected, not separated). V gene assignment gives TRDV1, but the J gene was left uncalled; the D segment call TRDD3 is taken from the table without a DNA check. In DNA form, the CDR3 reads TGTGCTCTTGGGGAACCTCCTCCTACGAAGAGGGGTCTGTACACCGATAAACTCACCTTT. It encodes CALGEPPPTKRGLYTDKLTF.